The 6 T cell receptor beta chains listed next were all sequenced from one sample in a study of blood T cell repertoires in COVID-19. Sequenced by immunoSEQ multiplex PCR; TCRdb stores in-frame clones only, minus some. The data hold around 260,000 clones, with approximately 86% observed a single time. The specimen was peripheral blood. The receptors shown here come from a woman aged 55-70 years with COVID-19, enrolled during active disease.

V is TRBV3-1 (or the pseudogene TRBV3-2) and J is TRBJ2-5, with a weak D call TRBD1 (5 bases). The germline V and J ends were trimmed by 4 bases and 4 bases, with 19 bases remaining between them. This CDR3 spans 16 amino acids. Germline CDR1 is LGHDT and CDR2 is YNNKEL (reference sequence). CDR3 coding DNA: TGTGCCAGCAGCCCAACAGGACCTAGGGTCCTAGAGACCCAGTACTTC. Residues: CASSPTGPRVLETQYF.

This clone appeared once. The chain joins TRBV5-6 to TRBJ1-2; maybe TRBD1 (5 bases). Trimming took 3 bases from V and 8 from J, leaving 20 bases between them. Per the germline V gene, CDR1 is SGHDT and CDR2 is YYEEEE. The CDR3 is 15 residues long. The CDR3 here is CASSSKAMGGWGYTF. The CDR3 DNA sequence: TGTGCCAGCAGCTCAAAAGCTATGGGGGGTTGGGGCTACACCTTC.

The CDR3 nucleotides read TGTGCCAGCTCACCAACGCTTACAGGGAACACTGAAGCTTTCTTT. This translates into CASSPTLTGNTEAFF. J is TRBJ1-1 and V is TRBV18; tentatively, D is TRBD1 (5 bases). CDR3 length equals 15 residues. Germline V lookup: CDR1 KGHSH, CDR2 LQKENI. Trimming cost V 2 bases and J 1 base, with 11 bases left between them. Supplemented by reference TRBV18 and TRBJ1-1, the full variable domain reads NAGVMQNPRHLVRRRGQEARLRCSPMKGHSHVYWYRQLPEEGLKFMVYLQKENIIDESGMPKERFSAEFPKEGPSILRIQQVVRGDSAAYFCASSPTLTGNTEAFFGQGTRLTVV.

This chain uses TRBV5-4 with TRBJ2-4, with 9 positions matching TRBD1. The CDR3 loop spans 14 amino acids. Per the germline V gene, CDR1 is SGHNT and CDR2 is YYREEE (reference sequence). The J segment lost 11 bases and the V segment lost 4 bases, leaving 10 bases of the junction unmatched. The CDR3 bases are TGTGCCAGCAGCACTGGACAGGGGCTGCGTGTTCAGTACTTC. Its translation is CASSTGQGLRVQYF.

V is TRBV29-1 and J is TRBJ1-1; TRBD1 is a possible D gene (6 bases). CDR1 is SQVTM, CDR2 ANQGSEA, per germline. The CDR3 spans 11 residues. V was clipped by 6 bases and J by 5 bases, with 10 bases between them. CDR3 in amino acids: CSVYRGTEAFF. The CDR3 DNA reads as TGCAGCGTCTATAGGGGGACTGAAGCTTTCTTT.

This chain joins TRBV24-1 and TRBJ1-5, with 10 bases lining up with TRBD1. V dropped 7 bases and J dropped 3; count of bases not matched to a gene: 8. The CDR3 contains 16 residues. CDR1 and CDR2 (germline): KGHDR, SFDVKD. The CDR3 nucleotides read TGTGCCACCAGAAGTTCCGGGACAGGGGTCAATCAGCCCCAGCATTTT. It yields the protein CATRSSGTGVNQPQHF.